This paragraph reports one T cell receptor beta chain. Its antigen is unidentified. Germline loops: CDR1 SGHAT, CDR2 FQNNGV. This CDR3 region has 13 residues. With 1 base removed from V and 6 bases from J, the gap between germline ends came to 10 bases. Both 60 Vbeta primers and 13 Jbeta primers went into the PCR. Profiling relied on immunoSEQ multiplex PCR, and the TCRdb table lists in-frame clones only, not all of them. The sample has approximately 200,000 clones, around 79% seen once. These data come from a study of cytomegalovirus exposure and HLA in healthy donors. Study observations and caveats: The authors enumerated 150 to 200 TCR beta chains as linked to cytomegalovirus.

This clonotype was sampled from a woman in her 30s in good health and CMV-seropositive. The rearrangement links TRBV11-2 to TRBJ2-7, with D possibly being TRBD1 (6 bases). What was sequenced was PBMCs. The CDR3 DNA follows: TGTGCCAGCAGCTTAGGCGACAGGCGCGAGCAGTACTTC. Encoded protein: CASSLGDRREQYF.